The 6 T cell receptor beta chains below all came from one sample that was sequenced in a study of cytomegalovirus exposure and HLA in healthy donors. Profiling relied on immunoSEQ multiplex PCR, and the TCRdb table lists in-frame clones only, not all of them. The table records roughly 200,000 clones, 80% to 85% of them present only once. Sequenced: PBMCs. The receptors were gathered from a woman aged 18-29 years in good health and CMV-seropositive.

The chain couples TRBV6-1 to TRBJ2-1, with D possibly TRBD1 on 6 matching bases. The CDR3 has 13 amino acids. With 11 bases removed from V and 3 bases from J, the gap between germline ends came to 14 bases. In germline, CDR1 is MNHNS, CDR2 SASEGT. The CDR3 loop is CAGTGYGYNEQFF. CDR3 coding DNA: TGTGCCGGAACAGGGTACGGCTACAATGAGCAGTTCTTC.

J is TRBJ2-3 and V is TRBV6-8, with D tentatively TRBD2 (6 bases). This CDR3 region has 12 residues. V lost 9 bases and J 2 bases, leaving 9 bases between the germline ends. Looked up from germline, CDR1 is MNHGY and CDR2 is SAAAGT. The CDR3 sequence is CARLANTDTQYF. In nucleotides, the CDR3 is TGTGCCAGGCTAGCGAACACAGATACGCAGTATTTT.

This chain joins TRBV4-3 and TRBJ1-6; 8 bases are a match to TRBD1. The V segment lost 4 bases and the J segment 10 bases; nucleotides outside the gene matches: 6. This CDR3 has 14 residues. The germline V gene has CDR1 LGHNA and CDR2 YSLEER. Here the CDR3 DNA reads TGCGCCAGCAGCCTACAGGGGGAGAAATCACCCCTCCACTTT. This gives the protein CASSLQGEKSPLHF.

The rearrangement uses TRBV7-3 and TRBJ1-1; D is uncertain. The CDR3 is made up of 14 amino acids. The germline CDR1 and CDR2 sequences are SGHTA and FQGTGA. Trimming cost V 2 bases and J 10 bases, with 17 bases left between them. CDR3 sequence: CASSLGPPGSVAFF. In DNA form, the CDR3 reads TGTGCCAGCAGCTTAGGTCCCCCGGGGTCTGTAGCTTTCTTT.

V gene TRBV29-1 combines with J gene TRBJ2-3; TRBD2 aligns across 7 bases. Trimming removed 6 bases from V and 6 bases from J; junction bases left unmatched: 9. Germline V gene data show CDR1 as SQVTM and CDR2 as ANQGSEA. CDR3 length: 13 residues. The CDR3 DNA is TGCAGCGTCAGAGGACTAGTAGCTGATACGCAGTATTTT. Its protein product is CSVRGLVADTQYF.

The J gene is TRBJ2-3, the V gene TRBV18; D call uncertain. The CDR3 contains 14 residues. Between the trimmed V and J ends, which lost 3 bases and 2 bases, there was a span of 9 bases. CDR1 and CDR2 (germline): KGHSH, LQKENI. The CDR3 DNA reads TGTGCCAGCTCACCGACACCACTCACAGATACGCAGTATTTT. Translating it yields CASSPTPLTDTQYF.